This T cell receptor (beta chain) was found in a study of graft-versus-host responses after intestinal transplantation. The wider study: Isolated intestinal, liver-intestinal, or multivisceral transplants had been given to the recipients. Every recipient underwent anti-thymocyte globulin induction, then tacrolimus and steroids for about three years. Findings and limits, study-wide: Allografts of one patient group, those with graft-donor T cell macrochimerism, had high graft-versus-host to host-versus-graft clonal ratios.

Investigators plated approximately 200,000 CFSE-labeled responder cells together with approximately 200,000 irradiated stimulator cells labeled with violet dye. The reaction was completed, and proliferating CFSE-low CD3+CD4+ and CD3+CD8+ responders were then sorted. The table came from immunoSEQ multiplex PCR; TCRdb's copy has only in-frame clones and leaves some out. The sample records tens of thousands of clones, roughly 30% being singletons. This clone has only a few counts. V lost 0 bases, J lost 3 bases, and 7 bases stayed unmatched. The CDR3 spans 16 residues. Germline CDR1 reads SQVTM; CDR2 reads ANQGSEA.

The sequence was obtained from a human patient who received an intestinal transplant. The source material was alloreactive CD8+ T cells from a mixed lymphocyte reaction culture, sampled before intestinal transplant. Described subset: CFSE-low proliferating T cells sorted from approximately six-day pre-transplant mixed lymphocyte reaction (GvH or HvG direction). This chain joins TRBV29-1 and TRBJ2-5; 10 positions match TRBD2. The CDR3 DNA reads TGCAGCGTTGAAGATTTTTCGCTAGCGGGAGAAGAGACCCAGTACTTC. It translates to CSVEDFSLAGEETQYF. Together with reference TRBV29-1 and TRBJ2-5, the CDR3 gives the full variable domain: SAVISQKPSRDICQRGTSLTIQCQVDSQVTMMFWYRQQPGQSLTLIATANQGSEATYESGFVIDKFPISRPNLTFSTLTVSNMSPEDSSIYLCSVEDFSLAGEETQYFGPGTRLLVL.